Listed below are T cell receptor beta chains from one sample, sequenced in a study of patients and donors after allogeneic stem cell transplantation. From the RT-PCR reads, TCRdb called clonotypes with MiXCR, one entry per CDR3 protein. The sample has some 880,000 distinct CDR3 sequences; 18% are singletons. The source material was blood, either unsorted or a sorted T cell fraction (not recorded which). These receptors were obtained from a human donor who was either an allogeneic HSCT recipient or a stem cell or donor lymphocyte infusion donor (not recorded which). It is not recorded whose cells these are; they may come from a transplant donor. Both conserved end residues are part of each CDR3. Each record gives: clone size, V gene, D gene, J gene, CDR3 protein, CDR3 DNA. The D gene is left open where the match is weak. Clone size is stated in some rows and not others, as once, few, many or a class when expanded.

few	TRBV5-1	TRBD1	TRBJ1-1	CASTGTGVAFF	TGCGCCAGCACCGGTACAGGGGTAGCTTTCTTT
.	TRBV5-1	TRBD1	TRBJ2-3	CASRKTSDRGLDTQYF	TGCGCCAGCAGAAAAACCAGCGACAGGGGGCTGGATACGCAGTATTTT
.	TRBV4-2	.	TRBJ2-7	CASSQRVSDYEQYF	TGTGCCAGCAGCCAAAGGGTTTCCGACTACGAGCAGTACTTC
few	TRBV12-3/TRBV12-4	.	TRBJ2-2	CASIPRTRGGELFF	TGTGCCAGCATTCCCCGAACCCGGGGAGGGGAGCTGTTTTTT
few	TRBV7-3	.	TRBJ1-1	CASSEQGMGNTEAFF	TGTGCCAGCAGCGAACAGGGAATGGGAAACACTGAAGCTTTCTTT
few	TRBV20-1	.	TRBJ2-7	CSARVNSGRSSSYEQYF	TGCAGTGCTAGAGTAAACAGTGGGCGGTCGAGCTCCTACGAGCAGTACTTC
.	TRBV5-6	.	TRBJ1-6	CASSLGLRFDSPLHF	TGTGCCAGCAGCTTGGGACTGAGATTCGATTCACCCCTCCACTTT
.	TRBV20-1	.	TRBJ2-7	CSARKWAVSSYEQYF	TGCAGTGCTAGAAAATGGGCAGTAAGCTCCTACGAGCAGTACTTC
few	TRBV20-1	.	TRBJ2-3	CSARLGGGDTQYF	TGCAGTGCTAGGTTGGGCGGAGGGGATACGCAGTATTTT
.	TRBV5-6	.	TRBJ1-2	CASSDATGPPYYGYTF	TGTGCCAGCAGCGATGCCACAGGCCCACCTTACTATGGCTACACCTTC
many	TRBV12-3/TRBV12-4	.	TRBJ2-1	CASSFRETYNEQFF	TGTGCCAGCAGTTTTCGGGAAACCTACAATGAGCAGTTCTTC
few	TRBV4-1	.	TRBJ1-4	CASSQDAGSANEKLFF	TGCGCCAGCAGCCAAGATGCGGGGTCGGCTAATGAAAAACTGTTTTTT
few	TRBV4-1	.	TRBJ2-5	CASSQDSASILVVTQYF	TGCGCCAGCAGCCAAGATTCGGCCAGTATCCTGGTTGTGACCCAGTACTTC
.	TRBV3-1	.	TRBJ2-3	CASSQAYGDTQYF	TGTGCCAGCAGCCAAGCTTACGGAGATACGCAGTATTTT
.	TRBV7-9	.	TRBJ2-7	CASSPFEPLRESYEQYF	TGTGCCAGCAGCCCCTTTGAACCTTTAAGGGAATCCTACGAGCAGTACTTC